This is a list of T cell receptor beta chains from one sample in a study of technical replicates of blood from several donors. The table came from immunoSEQ multiplex PCR; TCRdb's copy has only in-frame clones and leaves some out. The sample records 77,000 or so clones, 92% being singletons. Sequenced material: T cells isolated from PBMCs. All receptors come from a human donor in good health. CDR3s include the opening cysteine and the closing phenylalanine or tryptophan. D genes are given only for firm matches. A clone size is listed for some rows: how often the clone was seen (once, few, many), or a class if it is expanded.

clone size	J gene	D gene	V gene	CDR3 DNA	CDR3 protein
-	TRBJ2-3	TRBD2	TRBV15	TGTGCCACCAGCAGGGAACTAGCGGGGAGTACAGATACGCAGTATTTT	CATSRELAGSTDTQYF
-	TRBJ2-7	TRBD1	TRBV29-1	TGCAGCGTTAAGACAGGGATAGGTATCTACGAGCAGTACTTC	CSVKTGIGIYEQYF
-	TRBJ2-7	-	TRBV14	TGTGCCAGCAGCCTTACAGGGATCAACGAGCAGTACTTC	CASSLTGINEQYF
few	TRBJ1-1	-	TRBV29-1	TGCAGCGTACAGGGTACTTGGGAAGCTTTCTTT	CSVQGTWEAFF
-	TRBJ1-2	TRBD1	TRBV5-4	TGTGCCAGCAGCTGGGCCCGGGACAGGGGGCTTCAGGGCTACACCTTC	CASSWARDRGLQGYTF
-	TRBJ2-1	TRBD2	TRBV30	TGTGCCTGGAGTGTCGAGCGGGAGACTAAGAATGAGCAGTTCTTC	CAWSVERETKNEQFF
-	TRBJ1-5	-	TRBV28	TGTGCCAGCATTCCAGGGGTTAATAGCAATCAGCCCCAGCATTTT	CASIPGVNSNQPQHF
-	TRBJ1-4	TRBD1	TRBV4-3	TGCGCCAGCAGCCAGATAAGGCAGGACAGGCAAGGGAAACTGTTTTTT	CASSQIRQDRQGKLFF
-	TRBJ2-3	-	TRBV4-3	TGCGCCAGCAGCCAAGGGGCGGGGAGCACAGATACGCAGTATTTT	CASSQGAGSTDTQYF
-	TRBJ1-2	-	TRBV27	TGTGCCAGCCGAGGATGGTTCCCCGTTGGTTCCAACTATGGCTACACCTTC	CASRGWFPVGSNYGYTF
-	TRBJ2-7	TRBD1	TRBV7-2	TGTGCCAGCAGCGCCCCGGGACAGGTCTACGAGCAGTACTTC	CASSAPGQVYEQYF
-	TRBJ2-2	-	TRBV5-1	TGCGCCAGCACCTACCCCCAAACCCCCGGGGAGCTGTTTTTT	CASTYPQTPGELFF
-	TRBJ2-7	-	TRBV6-6	TGTGCCAGCCGGGAATCCTACGAGCAGTACTTC	CASRESYEQYF
-	TRBJ2-7	TRBD1	TRBV19	TGTGCCAGTAGTCCCCGGGACAGAGGATACGAGCAGTACTTC	CASSPRDRGYEQYF
-	TRBJ2-7	-	TRBV15	TGTGCCACCAGCAGAGATCTACCTTACGAGCAGTACTTC	CATSRDLPYEQYF